There are a few counts of the clone carrying this TCR beta chain. Its cognate antigen is unknown. TCRdb itself ran the 5' RACE reads through MiXCR, one entry per CDR3 protein. This table has hundreds of thousands of distinct CDR3 sequences, approximately 20% appearing once. These data come from a study of T-cell memory formation after mild COVID-19. Study in general: TCR clustering was largely donor specific.

Trimming left V 5 bases short and J 5 bases short, with 13 bases between. There are 13 residues in the CDR3. CDR1 MNHEY and CDR2 SVGEGT come from the germline V gene. General study findings and limits: Within pre-infection memory, some responding clones were found, suggesting cross-reactive memory joined. Of the contracting clones, CD4+ ones lay mainly in CM and EM, and CD8+ ones in EMRA.

This sequence originates from an adult woman who had mild COVID-19 (a few samples of this study predate the infection). Cell type and time point are not known. The V and J genes are TRBV6-2 or TRBV6-3 and TRBJ2-7, with D perhaps TRBD2 (6 bases). Sequencing was performed on PBMCs or a T cell subset sorted from them (not recorded which). The DNA for the CDR3 is TGTGCCAGCAGTCCCTGGACTACCGACGAGCAGTACTTC. Protein: CASSPWTTDEQYF.